The sample holds a few counts of the clone carrying this T cell receptor beta chain. Its antigen remains unidentified. CDR3 length: 15 amino acids. With 1 base removed from V and 3 bases from J, the gap between germline ends came to 12 bases. This entry belongs to a study of T cell repertoires in cytomegalovirus infection. Turning to the study itself: Recently identified HLA-C-restricted CMV epitopes were among the peptides used. CMV infection and matching HLA type were both indicated by public TCR beta signatures. Study results and caveats: Using cumulative public TCR beta family frequency, the authors identified those who carried CMV together with the relevant HLA. Across the ex vivo response, the dominant clonotypes were HLA-C-restricted CMV-specific TCR beta clonotypes.

TCRdb re-analysed the reads in MiXCR, keeping a single row per CDR3 protein. The top ten clones hold roughly 25% of a sample with roughly 180,000 distinct CDR3 sequences, roughly 21% of them seen once. The chain links TRBV12-3 or TRBV12-4 to TRBJ2-5; maybe TRBD1 (5 bases). The source was CD8+ T cells from cultured PBMCs, collected from culture after CMV antigen stimulation. This receptor was obtained from a human donor in good health (CMV status not recorded). Some clones in this sample may be carry-over from other donors' samples. The CDR3 reads CASSLDQGKEETQYF. CDR3 sequence (DNA): TGTGCCAGCAGTTTAGACCAGGGAAAAGAAGAGACCCAGTACTTC.